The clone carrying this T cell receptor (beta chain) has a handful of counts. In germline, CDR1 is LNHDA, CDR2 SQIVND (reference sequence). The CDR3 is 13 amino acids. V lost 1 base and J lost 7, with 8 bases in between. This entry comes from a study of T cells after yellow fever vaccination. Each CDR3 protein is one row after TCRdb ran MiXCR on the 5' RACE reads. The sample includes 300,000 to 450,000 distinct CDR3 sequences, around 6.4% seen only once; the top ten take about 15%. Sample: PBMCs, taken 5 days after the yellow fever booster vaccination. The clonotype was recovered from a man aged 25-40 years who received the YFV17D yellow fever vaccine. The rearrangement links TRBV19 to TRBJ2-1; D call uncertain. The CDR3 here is CASSIGSRNEQFF. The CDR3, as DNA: TGTGCCAGTAGTATAGGTTCTAGGAATGAGCAGTTCTTC.